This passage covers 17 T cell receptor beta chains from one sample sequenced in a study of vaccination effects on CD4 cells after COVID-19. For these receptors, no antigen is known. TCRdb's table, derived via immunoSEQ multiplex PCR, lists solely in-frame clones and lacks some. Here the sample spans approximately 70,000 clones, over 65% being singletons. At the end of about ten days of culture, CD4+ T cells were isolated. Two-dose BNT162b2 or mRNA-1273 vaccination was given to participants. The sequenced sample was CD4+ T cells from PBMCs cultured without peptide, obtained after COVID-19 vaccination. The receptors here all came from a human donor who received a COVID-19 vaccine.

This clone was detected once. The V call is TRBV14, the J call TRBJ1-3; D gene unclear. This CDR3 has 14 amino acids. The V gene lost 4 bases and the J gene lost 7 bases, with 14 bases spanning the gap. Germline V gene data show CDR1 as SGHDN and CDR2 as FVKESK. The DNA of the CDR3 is TGTGCCAGCAGCCTCGACTTCAAGGGCAACACCATATATTTT. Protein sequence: CASSLDFKGNTIYF.

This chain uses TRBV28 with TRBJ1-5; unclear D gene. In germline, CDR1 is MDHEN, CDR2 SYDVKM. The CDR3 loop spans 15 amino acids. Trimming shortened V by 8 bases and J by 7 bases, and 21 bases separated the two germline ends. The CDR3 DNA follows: TGTGCCAGCGATTCGGGTCTGACTGGGGTCCAGCCCCAGCATTTT. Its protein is CASDSGLTGVQPQHF.

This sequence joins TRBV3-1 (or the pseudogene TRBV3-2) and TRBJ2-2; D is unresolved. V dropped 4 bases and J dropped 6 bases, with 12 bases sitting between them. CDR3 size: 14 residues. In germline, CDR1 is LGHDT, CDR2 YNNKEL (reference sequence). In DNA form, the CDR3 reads TGTGCCAGCAGCCTTATCGGAGTGGCCGGGGAGCTGTTTTTT. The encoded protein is CASSLIGVAGELFF.

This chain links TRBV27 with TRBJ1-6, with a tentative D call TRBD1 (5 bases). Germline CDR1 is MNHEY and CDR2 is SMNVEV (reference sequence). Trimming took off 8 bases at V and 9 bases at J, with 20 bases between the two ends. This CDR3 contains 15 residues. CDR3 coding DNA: TGTGCCAGCCGAGTAGGGACCTCCCCGTCTTCACCCCTCCACTTT. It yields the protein CASRVGTSPSSPLHF.

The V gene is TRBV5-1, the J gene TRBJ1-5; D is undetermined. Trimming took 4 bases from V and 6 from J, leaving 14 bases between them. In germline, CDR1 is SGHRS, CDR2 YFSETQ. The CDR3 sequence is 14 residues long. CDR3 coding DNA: TGCGCCAGCAGCGCAGACGGAGGCGGTCAGCCCCAGCATTTT. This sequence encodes CASSADGGGQPQHF.

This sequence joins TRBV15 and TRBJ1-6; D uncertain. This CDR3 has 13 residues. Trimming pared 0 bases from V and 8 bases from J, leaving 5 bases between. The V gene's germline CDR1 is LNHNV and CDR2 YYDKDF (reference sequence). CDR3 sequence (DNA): TGTGCCACCAGCAGAGATCAGTATTCACCCCTCCACTTT. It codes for CATSRDQYSPLHF. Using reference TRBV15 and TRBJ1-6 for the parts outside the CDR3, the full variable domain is DAMVIQNPRYQVTQFGKPVTLSCSQTLNHNVMYWYQQKSSQAPKLLFHYYDKDFNNEADTPDNFQSRRPNTSFCFLDIRSPGLGDTAMYLCATSRDQYSPLHFGNGTRLTVT.

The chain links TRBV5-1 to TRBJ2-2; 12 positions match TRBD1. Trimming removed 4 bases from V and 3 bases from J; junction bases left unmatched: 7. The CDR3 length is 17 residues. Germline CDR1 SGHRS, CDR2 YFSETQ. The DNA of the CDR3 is TGCGCCAGCAGCCCGGGACAGGGGGCAATGCACACCGGGGAGCTGTTTTTT. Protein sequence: CASSPGQGAMHTGELFF.

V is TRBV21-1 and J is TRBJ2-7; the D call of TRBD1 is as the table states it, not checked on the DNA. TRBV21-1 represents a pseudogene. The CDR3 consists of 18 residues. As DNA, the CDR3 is TGTGCCAGCATCACAGGGGATAGCCGGGACTCCAGCTCCTACGAGCAGTACGTC. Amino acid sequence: CASITGDSRDSSSYEQYV.

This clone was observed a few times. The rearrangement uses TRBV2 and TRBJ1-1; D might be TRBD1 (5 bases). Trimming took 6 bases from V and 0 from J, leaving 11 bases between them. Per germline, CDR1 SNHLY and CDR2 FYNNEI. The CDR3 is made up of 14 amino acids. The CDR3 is CASRGDGLNTEAFF. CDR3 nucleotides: TGTGCCAGCAGGGGGGACGGACTGAACACTGAAGCTTTCTTT.

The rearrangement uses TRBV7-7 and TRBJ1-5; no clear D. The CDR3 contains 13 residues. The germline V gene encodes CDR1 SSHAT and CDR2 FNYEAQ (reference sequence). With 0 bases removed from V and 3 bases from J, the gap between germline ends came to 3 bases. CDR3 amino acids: CASSLADNQPQHF. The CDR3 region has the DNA TGTGCCAGCAGCTTAGCCGACAATCAGCCCCAGCATTTT.

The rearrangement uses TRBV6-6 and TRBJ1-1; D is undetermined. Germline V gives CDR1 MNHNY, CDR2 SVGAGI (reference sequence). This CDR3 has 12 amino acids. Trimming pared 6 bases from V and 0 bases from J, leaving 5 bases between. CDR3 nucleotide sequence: TGTGCCAGCAGGCGCATGAACACTGAAGCTTTCTTT. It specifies CASRRMNTEAFF.

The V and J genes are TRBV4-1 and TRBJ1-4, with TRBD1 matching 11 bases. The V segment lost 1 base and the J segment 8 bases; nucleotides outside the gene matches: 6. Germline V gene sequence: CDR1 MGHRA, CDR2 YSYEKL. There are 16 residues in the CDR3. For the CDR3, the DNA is TGCGCCAGCAGCCAAGGCCGGACAGGGGGCGAGGAAAAACTGTTTTTT. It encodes CASSQGRTGGEEKLFF.

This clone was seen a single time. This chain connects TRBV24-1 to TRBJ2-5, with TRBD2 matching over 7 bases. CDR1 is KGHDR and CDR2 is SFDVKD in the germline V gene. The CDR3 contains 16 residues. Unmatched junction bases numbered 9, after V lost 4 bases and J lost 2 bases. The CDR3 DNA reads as TGTGCCACCAGTGACCCGCGGGAGCTACCACAAGAGACCCAGTACTTC. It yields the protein CATSDPRELPQETQYF.

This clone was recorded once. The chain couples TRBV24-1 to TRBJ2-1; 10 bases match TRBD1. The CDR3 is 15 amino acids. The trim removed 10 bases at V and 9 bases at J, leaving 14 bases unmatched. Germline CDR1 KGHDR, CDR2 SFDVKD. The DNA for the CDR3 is TGTGCCACTTCCCCCGGGACAGGGGCTCTGGGTGAGCAGTTCTTC. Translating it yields CATSPGTGALGEQFF.

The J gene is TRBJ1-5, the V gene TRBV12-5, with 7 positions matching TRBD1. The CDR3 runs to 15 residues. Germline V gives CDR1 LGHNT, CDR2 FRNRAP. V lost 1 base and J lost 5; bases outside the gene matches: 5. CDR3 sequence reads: CASGLASGGHQPQHF. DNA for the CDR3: TGTGCTAGTGGTTTGGCGTCAGGGGGACATCAGCCCCAGCATTTT.

CDR3 bases: TGTGCCAGCAGCCCAGAAAACTATGGCTACACCTTC. Translation: CASSPENYGYTF. The chain employs TRBV28 and TRBJ1-2; no definite D call. V lost 6 bases, J lost 2 bases, and 7 bases lay in between. The CDR3 is made up of 12 amino acids. Germline-derived CDR1 and CDR2 are MDHEN and SYDVKM.

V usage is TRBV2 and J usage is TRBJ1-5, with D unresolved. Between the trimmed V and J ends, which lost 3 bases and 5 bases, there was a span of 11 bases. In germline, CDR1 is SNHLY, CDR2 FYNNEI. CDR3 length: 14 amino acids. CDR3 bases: TGTGCCAGCAGTGATAAAGGGTGGTATCAGCCCCAGCATTTT. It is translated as CASSDKGWYQPQHF.